This T cell receptor beta chain derives from a study of cytomegalovirus exposure and HLA in healthy donors (dated by TCRdb to about 2017). Context from the whole study: In an earlier analysis of some 610 of the donors, 250 to 350 Gb of sequence data and 90 million to 130 million unique TCR beta sequences from roughly 200 million T cells were reported. Class I and class II HLA loci were covered by the typing at four-digit resolution. To predict cytomegalovirus infection status, the study brought together high-throughput TCR immunosequencing, statistical association of individual TCRs with disease status, and machine learning. In a later analysis, previously published TCR beta repertoires from 666 donors were re-analyzed and high-resolution HLA genotyping was added so that TCR occurrence patterns could be studied. Of the roughly 400 genotyped donors, about 80% fell in the genetic ancestry cluster associated with self-reported Caucasian donors. Four to six DR-DQ haplotypes were handled as single units for association and clustering, since linkage in the cohort was strong. All discovery cohort repertoires had been generated using a single sequencing platform. The study aimed to test whether cataloging public T cell receptors could reveal signatures of past pathogen exposure. A separate validation cohort of some 130 different subjects was used in addition to the 666-subject first cohort. An earlier analysis of fewer than 700 of the donors applied high-throughput TCR beta sequencing to assess whether each TCR beta V gene segment acted as functional or pseudogenic. A later genetic analysis used genome-wide SNP genotypes for about three fifths of the 666 donors, treating that subset as a discovery cohort. The number of donors typed differed by locus, with about 629-630 for A, B, C, DRB1 and DQB1, around 520 for DQA1, approximately 570 for DPA1, and around 430 for DPB1. Donor age, sex, ethnicity and CMV serostatus were compiled together with the repertoire data. Rather than drawing on any new phenotypic data, the later analysis identified candidate immune exposures from TCR beta sequences and the way those sequences occurred across donors. An early release that covered approximately 600 HLA-typed donors contained approximately 300 gigabases of sequencing data and about 84 million unique TCR sequences. Using immunosequencing, the study profiled T cell repertoires from around 670 subjects and related those repertoires to cytomegalovirus serostatus. Among about 360 genotyped donors of the cohort, an average of approximately 240,000 unique TCR beta nucleotide sequences were sequenced per donor, around 20% of them non-productive. Paper-wide results and their limitations: A later genetic analysis reported fewer N-insertions in productive TCRs among donors in an Asian-associated ancestry cluster than the roughly 690-donor mean. Correlated functional status among segregating V segments might reflect linkage disequilibrium, but an unknown experimental factor could not be ruled out. Assigning TCR associations to individual alleles was difficult when HLA alleles, especially DR and DQ, strongly co-occurred. While some public TCRs were present in many individuals, most TCR sequences turned up only very rarely across donors. The earlier analysis of 587 of the donors excluded 15 to 20 rarely observed V segments, including chromosome 9 orphons, because counts were too low. The classifier was reported to diagnose cytomegalovirus status with high specificity and sensitivity in both the original and validation cohorts. Because some donors lacked HLA typing at each locus, the association tests relied only on the typed subset. In vitro tests confirmed that a few of the cytomegalovirus-associated TCR beta chains recognize cytomegalovirus antigens. According to a later analysis, parvovirus B19, influenza, CMV and Epstein-Barr virus appeared linked to several top co-occurrence clusters. The 87-base-pair reads could not distinguish some IMGT-functional V segments, including TRBV6-2 and TRBV6-3, so those segments were excluded. The cohort was sequenced for TCR beta chains only, and without alpha or paired-chain data the features that could be detected were limited. A further reported finding was that TCR beta sequences accurately predicted the HLA-A and HLA-B alleles for most subjects in the first cohort. In an earlier analysis of fewer than 700 of the donors, most TCR beta V segments appeared in productive rearrangements about 90% or about 30% of the time, broadly matching IMGT annotations. According to the authors, the approach could potentially be generalized to other disease states and immunological phenotypes. In a later genetic analysis, a missense DCLRE1C variant was associated with V-gene and J-gene trimming of TCR beta chains, and the association was replicated in an independent cohort. A later analysis found that most CMV-associated TCR beta chains appeared HLA-restricted, with HLA associations seemingly driven largely by CMV exposure. The study listed approximately 160 TCR beta chains as associated with cytomegalovirus. For the cohort, immune exposure information was limited to CMV serostatus. A cluster of highly shared sequence variants was judged likely to be a technical artifact of the sequencing pipeline. In a later analysis, 15,000 to 20,000 TCR beta sequences were associated with specific HLA alleles at a false discovery rate of 0.05. In a later analysis, HLA-associated TCR beta chains were found to be more clonally expanded and to have lower generation probabilities than equally common non-associated chains. Sequencing depth was assumed to be roughly uniform across donors in the presence/absence analyses, though that assumption may not hold. A later analysis found that TCR association rates varied across HLA loci, with DRB1 alleles showing the most associated TCRs and HLA-C alleles the fewest.

The cohort was made up of several hundred healthy bone marrow donors. At the time of sampling, every cohort member was nominally healthy, though immune exposures that went unrecorded were likely present. CMV serostatus was positive for about 300 and negative for about half of the roughly 670 cohort members, and was not recorded for this donor. Each donor provided a peripheral blood sample, and peripheral blood mononuclear cells were used for TCR beta sequencing. Genomic DNA extraction from the blood cell samples was performed with the Qiagen DNeasy Blood Extraction Kit. The library was prepared using the immunoSEQ multiplex PCR assay. The multiplex PCR relied on a mix of 60 forward primers for TCR Vbeta segments and 13 reverse primers for TCR Jbeta segments. Amplification of the CDR3 region of rearranged TCR beta genes was performed with a multiplex PCR assay on genomic DNA. The Illumina HiSeq System was used to sequence the amplified TCR beta libraries as 87-base-pair reads. Per the original workflow: A later analysis tallied around 80 million unique TCR beta chains across the approximately 670 repertoires, and 10 million to 11 million of those chains were shared by two or more donors. To remove PCR and sequencing errors, raw reads were error-corrected and collapsed into unique sequences using a nearest-neighbor algorithm that merged closely related sequences. CDR3 sequences were aligned to IMGT reference sequences to assign V, D and J gene segments. For a sequence to be retained, at least a six-nucleotide match to both a V gene segment and a J gene segment was required. Rearrangements were classified as productive when the CDR3 lacked stop codons and remained in frame with V and J, and all other rearrangements were classified as non-productive. CDR3 was defined according to IMGT convention as the region running from the second conserved V-encoded cysteine to the conserved J-encoded phenylalanine. In an earlier analysis of more than 550 of the donors, sequences lacking an unambiguous match to a single V gene segment were excluded. In an earlier analysis of 450 to 750 of the donors, a V segment was called functional when productive rearrangements were above 56.7%, and segregating when the standard deviation between donors exceeded 5%. To diagnose cytomegalovirus status from the catalog of TCR beta chain sequences, a statistical classification framework was built. In a later analysis, TCR nucleotide sequences were compared against IMGT/GENE-DB human TR gene sequences so that V and J genes could be assigned. The TCRdist pipeline was used in a later analysis to assign CDR3 sequences and most-parsimonious VDJ recombination scenarios. In a later analysis, each TCR beta chain was defined by its CDR3 amino acid sequence together with its V-gene family, and reads without a unique V-gene family were excluded. A later analysis removed several hundred highly shared, low-generation-probability nucleotide sequences to deal with suspected cross-contamination and a sequencing artifact. In a later analysis, a clonal expansion index was calculated for each public chain from normalized within-repertoire ranks of inferred template counts. In a later analysis, generation probabilities were computed with a VDJ recombination model fitted to out-of-frame rearrangements, and the resulting probabilities were checked against IGoR. A later analysis scored TCR-TCR, TCR-HLA and TCR-CMV co-occurrence with hypergeometric tests, applying a repertoire-size bias correction to TCR pairs. In a later analysis, false discovery rates were estimated by permuting HLA or CMV assignments 20 times. In a later analysis, co-occurring TCRs were grouped with DBSCAN, and TCRdist sequence similarity was added when clustering was performed within HLA-allele-positive subsets. Repertoires with fewer than 30,000 or more than 120,000 public chains, plus five repertoires with anomalous nucleotide sharing, were excluded from co-occurrence clustering. TCRdb provides this immuneACCESS table in a form limited to in-frame rearrangements. Some clones are lacking; in checked studies, under half of them reflect an unresolved V gene, and why the rest are absent is not known. The V and J calls and clone size are taken from that table; D and trimming were inferred from the DNA. This sample is represented by approximately 120,000 clones; about 80% of them were singletons. The ten largest clones add up to more than 2% of the sample.

Notes on this clone: What antigen it recognizes has not been identified. No base quality values were provided; no much bigger clone lies one nucleotide off.

The CDR3 has 13 amino acids, counting the end cysteine and phenylalanine. CDR3 DNA is the only sequence kept; it has 39 bases, read in frame from the first base. At the junction V is shortened by 6 bases and J by 4 bases; bases outside the gene matches: 4. The germline V gene supplies CDR1 MNHEY and CDR2 SVGAGI. This sequence uses TRBV6-5 and TRBJ1-1, with 8 central nucleotides matching TRBD1. Sequencing was performed on PBMCs. The TCR sequence derives from a human donor in good health. The CDR3 here reads CASRDTGGTEAFF. The nucleotide sequence reads TGTGCCAGCAGGGACACAGGGGGCACTGAAGCTTTCTTT.